These 19 T cell receptor beta chains share one sample of origin, sequenced in a study of PD-1 blockade in classical Hodgkin lymphoma. Profiled with immunoSEQ multiplex PCR; TCRdb holds only in-frame clones, not every one. The sample shows about 6,500 clones, roughly 80% of them seen only once. Every patient was affected by relapse after autologous stem cell transplantation, while exposure to brentuximab vedotin was not uniform. Specimen: peripheral blood mononuclear cells (PBMCs), collected at baseline. These receptors were collected from a human donor with classical Hodgkin lymphoma.

This clone has only a few counts. The chain employs TRBV11-2 and TRBJ2-7, with D possibly TRBD1 on 5 matching bases. The CDR3 loop spans 16 amino acids. CDR1 and CDR2 (germline): SGHAT, FQNNGV. V gave up 5 bases and J gave up 3 bases, with 20 bases separating them. The CDR3 spells CASSGETGESNYEQYF. In nucleotides, the CDR3 is TGTGCCAGCAGCGGGGAAACAGGAGAGTCCAACTACGAGCAGTACTTC.

CDR3 sequence reads: CASSLERGDTQYF. CDR3 sequence (DNA): TGTGCCAGCAGCTTAGAGAGGGGGGATACGCAGTATTTT. V gene TRBV7-2 combines with J gene TRBJ2-3, with a weak D call TRBD1 (6 bases). Germline V gives CDR1 SGHTA, CDR2 FQGNSA. V gave up 1 base and J gave up 6 bases, with 8 bases separating them. This CDR3 region has 13 residues.

The chain uses TRBV5-4 and TRBJ1-3; D unresolved. The CDR3 runs 17 residues. Germline V gene lookup returns CDR1 SGHNT and CDR2 YYREEE (reference sequence). V lost 1 base and J 0 bases, leaving 14 bases between the germline ends. CDR3 in DNA: TGTGCCAGCAGCTTGCAAATGGCTCCTCGCTCTGGAAACACCATATATTTT. Protein sequence: CASSLQMAPRSGNTIYF.

The chain links TRBV7-9 to TRBJ2-7; 8 positions match TRBD1. Per the germline V gene, CDR1 is SEHNR and CDR2 is FQNEAQ (reference sequence). This CDR3 has 17 amino acids. V dropped 4 bases and J dropped 1; count of bases not matched to a gene: 12. In nucleotides, the CDR3 is TGTGCCAGCAGCTATGCCACCCCAAGGACAGGGTCCTACGAGCAGTACTTC. It specifies CASSYATPRTGSYEQYF.

This chain joins TRBV19 and TRBJ1-5; TRBD1 matches 7 bases. This CDR3 comprises 14 residues. Germline V gene sequence: CDR1 LNHDA, CDR2 SQIVND (reference sequence). With 7 bases clipped from V and 2 bases from J, the junction kept 5 bases outside the gene matches. This CDR3 reads CASTHRGGNQPQHF. In DNA form, the CDR3 reads TGTGCCAGTACCCACAGGGGTGGCAATCAGCCCCAGCATTTT.

The rearrangement uses TRBV5-1 and TRBJ2-7, with D tentatively TRBD2 (6 bases). The CDR3 is made up of 15 amino acids. Germline V gene data show CDR1 as SGHRS and CDR2 as YFSETQ. The ends were cut back, 0 bases at V and 3 bases at J, with 13 bases in the middle. The CDR3 coding sequence is TGCGCCAGCAGCTTGGGCGGGATAAATATCTACGAGCAGTACTTC. Protein sequence: CASSLGGINIYEQYF.

This clone appeared a few times. The chain recombines TRBV27 with TRBJ2-6, with D maybe TRBD1 (5 bases). The CDR3 has 17 residues. Germline V gives CDR1 MNHEY, CDR2 SMNVEV (reference sequence). V was cut by 11 bases and J by 0 bases, with 20 bases left in between. CDR3: CASRRQGTGSGANVLTF. The CDR3 nucleotides are TGTGCCTCTCGACGCCAGGGTACAGGCTCTGGGGCCAACGTCCTGACTTTC.

This clone appeared a single time. V usage is TRBV6-1 and J usage is TRBJ1-3, with 7 bases fitting TRBD1. The trim removed 3 bases at V and 1 base at J, leaving 9 bases unmatched. Germline CDR1 MNHNS, CDR2 SASEGT. This CDR3 region has 17 residues. The CDR3 sequence is CASSDQTGTASGNTIYF. CDR3 sequence (DNA): TGTGCCAGCAGTGACCAAACCGGGACAGCTTCTGGAAACACCATATATTTT.

V and J are TRBV6-4 and TRBJ2-1; 10 positions agree with TRBD2. This CDR3 has 15 residues. Germline CDR1 MRHNA, CDR2 SNTAGT. The V gene end was trimmed by 3 bases and the J gene end by 1 base; junction bases not matched to a gene: 0. This chain's CDR3 is CASSETSGSYNEQFF. CDR3 DNA: TGTGCCAGCAGTGAGACTAGCGGGTCCTACAATGAGCAGTTCTTC.

The V and J genes are TRBV7-3 and TRBJ2-1, with TRBD2 identical over 15 bases. This CDR3 comprises 16 residues. Germline CDR1 reads SGHTA; CDR2 reads FQGTGA. V was clipped by 6 bases and J by 7 bases; unmatched bases: 7. The DNA of the CDR3 is TGTGCCAGCAGTCTAGAGGGGACTAGCGGGAGGAATGAGCAGTTCTTC. Its protein product is CASSLEGTSGRNEQFF.

This CDR3 reads CASSLGGQNQETQYF. CDR3 in DNA: TGCGCCAGCAGCTTGGGGGGACAGAACCAAGAGACCCAGTACTTC. This sequence joins TRBV5-1 and TRBJ2-5, with TRBD1 identical over 7 bases. From germline, CDR1 is SGHRS and CDR2 YFSETQ. The V segment lost 0 bases and the J segment 0 bases; nucleotides outside the gene matches: 2. The CDR3 has 15 amino acids.

In its sample, this clone was seen a few times. The V and J genes are TRBV7-9 and TRBJ2-3, with 11 bases fitting TRBD2. The CDR3 contains 17 residues. The J segment lost 3 bases and the V segment lost 3 bases, leaving 8 bases of the junction unmatched. CDR1 is SEHNR and CDR2 is FQNEAQ in the germline V gene (reference sequence). CDR3 sequence (DNA): TGTGCCAGCAGCTTGTTGGCTAGCGGGAGGTGGACAGATACGCAGTATTTT. Translation gives CASSLLASGRWTDTQYF.

The chain has TRBV12-5 and TRBJ2-1; 10 bases agree with TRBD2. V lost 8 bases to trimming and J lost 9 bases; unmatched junction nucleotides: 10. The CDR3 runs to 14 residues. Germline loops: CDR1 LGHNT, CDR2 FRNRAP. CDR3 in DNA: TGTGCTAGTCGGGGGCTAGCGGGAGACACTGAGCAGTTCTTC. Encoded protein: CASRGLAGDTEQFF. The full variable domain, its missing parts supplied by reference TRBV12-5 and TRBJ2-1, is DARVTQTPRHKVTEMGQEVTMRCQPILGHNTVFWYRQTMMQGLELLAYFRNRAPLDDSGMPKDRFSAEMPDATLATLKIQPSEPRDSAVYFCASRGLAGDTEQFFGPGTRLTVL.

The rearrangement uses TRBV27 and TRBJ1-5; maybe TRBD1 (6 bases). CDR1 and CDR2 from the germline V gene are MNHEY and SMNVEV (reference sequence). The germline V and J ends were trimmed by 3 bases and 11 bases, with 14 bases remaining between them. CDR3 length: 13 amino acids. DNA of the CDR3: TGTGCCAGCAGTTTTGCAGGGGTGAAGTCCCAGCATTTT. It yields the protein CASSFAGVKSQHF.

V and J are TRBV6-1 and TRBJ1-5; 7 bases map to TRBD1. J lost 2 bases, V lost 5 bases, and 6 bases had no gene match. In germline, CDR1 is MNHNS, CDR2 SASEGT. The CDR3 is 15 residues long. The CDR3 region is CASSQGGAGNQPQHF. CDR3 sequence (DNA): TGTGCCAGCAGTCAGGGGGGGGCCGGCAATCAGCCCCAGCATTTT.

J is TRBJ2-7 and V is TRBV19, with a tentative D call TRBD2 (5 bases). Germline V gives CDR1 LNHDA, CDR2 SQIVND (reference sequence). V was clipped by 10 bases and J by 5 bases, with 18 bases between them. CDR3 length: 13 amino acids. CDR3 bases: TGTGCCACCGCAAGAGAGGGTCTCAACGAGCAGTACTTC. Its translation: CATAREGLNEQYF. Drawing the rest from reference TRBV19 and TRBJ2-7, the complete variable domain is DGGITQSPKYLFRKEGQNVTLSCEQNLNHDAMYWYRQDPGQGLRLIYYSQIVNDFQKGDIAEGYSVSREKKESFPLTVTSAQKNPTAFYLCATAREGLNEQYFGPGTRLTVT.

The chain has TRBV7-6 and TRBJ2-7; no definite D call. In germline, CDR1 is SGHVS, CDR2 FNYEAQ. V was pared by 3 bases and J by 2 bases, with 14 bases between. The CDR3 loop spans 15 amino acids. CDR3 residues: CASSFLSSYPYEQYF. CDR3 DNA sequence: TGTGCCAGCAGCTTCCTCTCCTCCTACCCCTACGAGCAGTACTTC. Filled out from reference TRBV7-6 and TRBJ2-7, the complete variable domain reads GAGVSQSPRYKVTKRGQDVALRCDPISGHVSLYWYRQALGQGPEFLTYFNYEAQQDKSGLPNDRFSAERPEGSISTLTIQRTEQRDSAMYRCASSFLSSYPYEQYFGPGTRLTVT.

The V call is TRBV7-2, the J call TRBJ1-2, with TRBD1 matching over 9 bases. Trimming removed 5 bases from V and 5 bases from J; junction bases left unmatched: 6. Germline V gene sequence: CDR1 SGHTA, CDR2 FQGNSA. The CDR3 consists of 14 residues. CDR3 nucleotide sequence: TGTGCCAGCAGCCCTCGGACAGGGGAGTATGGCTACACCTTC. It yields the protein CASSPRTGEYGYTF.

The chain uses TRBV5-8 and TRBJ1-1; D ambiguous. CDR3 size: 16 residues. Trimming pared 4 bases from V and 0 bases from J, leaving 16 bases between. The V gene's germline CDR1 is SGHTS and CDR2 YDEGEE. The CDR3 is CASSQTGTTMNTEAFF. DNA for the CDR3: TGTGCCAGCAGCCAAACGGGTACCACCATGAACACTGAAGCTTTCTTT.